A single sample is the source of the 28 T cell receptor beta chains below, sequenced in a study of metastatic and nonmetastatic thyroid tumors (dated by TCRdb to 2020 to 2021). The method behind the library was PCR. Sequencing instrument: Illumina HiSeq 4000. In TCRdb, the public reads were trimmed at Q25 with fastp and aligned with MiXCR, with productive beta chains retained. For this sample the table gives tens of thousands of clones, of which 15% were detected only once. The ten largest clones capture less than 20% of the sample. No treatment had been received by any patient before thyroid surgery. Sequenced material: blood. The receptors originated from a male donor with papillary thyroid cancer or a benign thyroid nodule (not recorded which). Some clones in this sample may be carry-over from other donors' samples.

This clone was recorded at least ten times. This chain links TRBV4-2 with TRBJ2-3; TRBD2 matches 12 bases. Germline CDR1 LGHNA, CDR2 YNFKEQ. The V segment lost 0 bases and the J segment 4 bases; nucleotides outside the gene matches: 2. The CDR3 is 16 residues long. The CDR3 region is CASSQDSSGGADTQYF. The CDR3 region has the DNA TGTGCCAGCAGCCAAGATTCTAGCGGGGGGGCAGATACGCAGTATTTT.

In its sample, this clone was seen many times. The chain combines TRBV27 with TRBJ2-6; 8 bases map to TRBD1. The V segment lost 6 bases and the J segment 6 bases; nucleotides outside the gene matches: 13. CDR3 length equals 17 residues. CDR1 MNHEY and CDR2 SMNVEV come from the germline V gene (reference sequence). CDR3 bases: TGTGCCAGCAGGGGTGGGACAGGTGGAGCTAAGGCCAACGTCCTGACTTTC. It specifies CASRGGTGGAKANVLTF.

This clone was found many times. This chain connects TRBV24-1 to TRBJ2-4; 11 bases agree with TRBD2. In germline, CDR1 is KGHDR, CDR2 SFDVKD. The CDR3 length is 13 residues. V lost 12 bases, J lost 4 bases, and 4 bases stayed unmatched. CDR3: CAVSGGAKNIQYF. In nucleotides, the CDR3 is TGTGCCGTTAGCGGGGGGGCGAAAAACATTCAGTACTTC.

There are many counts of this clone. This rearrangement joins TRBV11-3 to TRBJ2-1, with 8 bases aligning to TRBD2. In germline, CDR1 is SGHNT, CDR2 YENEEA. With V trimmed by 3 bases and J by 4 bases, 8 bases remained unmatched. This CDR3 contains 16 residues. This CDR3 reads CASSFPRGGGYNEQFF. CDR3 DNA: TGTGCCAGCAGCTTCCCCCGGGGCGGGGGGTACAATGAGCAGTTCTTC.

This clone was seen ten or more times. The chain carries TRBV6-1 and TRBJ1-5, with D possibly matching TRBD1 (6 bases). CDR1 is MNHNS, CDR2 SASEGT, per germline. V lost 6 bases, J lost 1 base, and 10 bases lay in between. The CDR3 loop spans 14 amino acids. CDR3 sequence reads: CASSSTGSNQPQHF. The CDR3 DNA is TGTGCCAGCAGCTCCACAGGGAGCAATCAGCCCCAGCATTTT.

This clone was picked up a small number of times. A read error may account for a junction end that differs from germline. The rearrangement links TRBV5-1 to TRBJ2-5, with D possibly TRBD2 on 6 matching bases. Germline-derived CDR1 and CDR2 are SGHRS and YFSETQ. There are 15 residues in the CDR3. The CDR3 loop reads CASLEEEGEIETQYF. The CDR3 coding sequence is TGCGCCAGCCTTGAGGAGGAGGGCGAGATCGAGACACAGTACTTC.

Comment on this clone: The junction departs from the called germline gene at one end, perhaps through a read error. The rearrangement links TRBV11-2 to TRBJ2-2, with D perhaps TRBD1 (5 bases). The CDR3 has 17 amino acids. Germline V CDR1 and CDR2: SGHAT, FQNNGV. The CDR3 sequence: CASILGYRFLMSGELFF. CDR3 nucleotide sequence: TGTGCCAGCATCTTAGGATACAGGTTCCTAATGTCTGGGGAGCTGTTTTTT.

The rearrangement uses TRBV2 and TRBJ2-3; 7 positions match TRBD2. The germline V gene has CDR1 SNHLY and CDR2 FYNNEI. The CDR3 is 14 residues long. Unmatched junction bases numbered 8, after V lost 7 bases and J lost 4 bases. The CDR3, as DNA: TGTGCCAGCACCGACGGGGGAGGGGCAGATACGCAGTATTTT. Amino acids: CASTDGGGADTQYF.

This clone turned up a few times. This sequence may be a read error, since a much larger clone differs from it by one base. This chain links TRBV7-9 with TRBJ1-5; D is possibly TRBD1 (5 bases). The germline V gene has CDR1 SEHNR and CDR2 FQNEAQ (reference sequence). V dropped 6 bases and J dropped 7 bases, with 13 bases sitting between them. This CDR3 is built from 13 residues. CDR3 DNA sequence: TGTGCCAGCAGAAACGGGGGGGAACAGCCCCAGCATTTT. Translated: CASRNGGEQPQHF.

The chain's CDR3 is CASSLNFEGGNEQFF. DNA of the CDR3: TGTGCCAGCAGTTTAAATTTCGAGGGGGGCAATGAGCAGTTCTTC. V gene TRBV6-4 combines with J gene TRBJ2-1; tentatively, D is TRBD1 or TRBD2 (6 bases each). V lost 5 bases and J 6 bases, leaving 17 bases between the germline ends. Germline CDR1 is MRHNA and CDR2 is SNTAGT. This CDR3 is built from 15 residues.

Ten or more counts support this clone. The CDR3 loop reads CASSIERSNTEAFF. DNA of the CDR3: TGTGCCAGTAGTATAGAACGGTCGAACACTGAAGCTTTCTTT. The chain has TRBV19 and TRBJ1-1; D remains ambiguous. Per germline, CDR1 LNHDA and CDR2 SQIVND (reference sequence). The V end was cut by 0 bases, the J end by 1 base, with 6 bases between. The CDR3 is 14 residues long.

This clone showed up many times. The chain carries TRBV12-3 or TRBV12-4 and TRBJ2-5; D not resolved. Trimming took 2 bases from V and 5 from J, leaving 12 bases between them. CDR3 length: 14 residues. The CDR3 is CASSLIGFRETQYF. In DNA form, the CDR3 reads TGTGCCAGCAGTTTAATTGGGTTCCGGGAGACCCAGTACTTC.

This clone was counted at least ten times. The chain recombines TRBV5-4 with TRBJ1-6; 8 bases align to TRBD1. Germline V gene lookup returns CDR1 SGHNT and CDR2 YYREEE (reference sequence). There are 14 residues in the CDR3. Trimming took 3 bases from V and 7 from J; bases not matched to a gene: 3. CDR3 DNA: TGTGCCAGCAGCTCGGACAGGGAGAATTCACCCCTCCACTTT. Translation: CASSSDRENSPLHF.

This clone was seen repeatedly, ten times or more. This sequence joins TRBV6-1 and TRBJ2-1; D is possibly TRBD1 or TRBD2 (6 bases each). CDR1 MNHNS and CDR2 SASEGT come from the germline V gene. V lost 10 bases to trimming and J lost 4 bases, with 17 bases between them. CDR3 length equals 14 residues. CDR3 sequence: CAIAGQGLYNEQFF. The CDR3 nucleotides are TGTGCCATCGCGGGGCAGGGGTTATACAATGAGCAGTTCTTC.

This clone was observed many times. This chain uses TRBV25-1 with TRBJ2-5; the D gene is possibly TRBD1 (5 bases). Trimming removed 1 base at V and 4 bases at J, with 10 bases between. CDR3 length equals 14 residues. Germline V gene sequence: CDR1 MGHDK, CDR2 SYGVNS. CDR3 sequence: CASSELAGPETQYF. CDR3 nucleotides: TGTGCCAGCAGTGAATTGGCAGGGCCAGAGACCCAGTACTTC.

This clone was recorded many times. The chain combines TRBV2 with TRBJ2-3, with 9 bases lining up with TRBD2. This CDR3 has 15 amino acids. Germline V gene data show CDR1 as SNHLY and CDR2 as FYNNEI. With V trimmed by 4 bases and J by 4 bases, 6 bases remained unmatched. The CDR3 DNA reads TGTGCCAGCAGTGCTGGGCGGGGGGGGTCAGATACGCAGTATTTT. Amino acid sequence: CASSAGRGGSDTQYF.

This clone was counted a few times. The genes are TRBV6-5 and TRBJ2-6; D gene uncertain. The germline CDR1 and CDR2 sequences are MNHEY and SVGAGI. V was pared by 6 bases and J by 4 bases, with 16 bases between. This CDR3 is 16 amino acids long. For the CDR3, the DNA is TGTGCCAGCAGCTCCTCGTCCCATCCGGGGGCCAACGTCCTGACTTTC. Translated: CASSSSSHPGANVLTF.

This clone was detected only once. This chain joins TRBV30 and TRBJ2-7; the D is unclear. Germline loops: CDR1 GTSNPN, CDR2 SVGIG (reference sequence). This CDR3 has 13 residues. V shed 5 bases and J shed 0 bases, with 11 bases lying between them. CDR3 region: CAWALGGSYEQYF. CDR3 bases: TGTGCCTGGGCGCTTGGCGGCTCCTACGAGCAGTACTTC.

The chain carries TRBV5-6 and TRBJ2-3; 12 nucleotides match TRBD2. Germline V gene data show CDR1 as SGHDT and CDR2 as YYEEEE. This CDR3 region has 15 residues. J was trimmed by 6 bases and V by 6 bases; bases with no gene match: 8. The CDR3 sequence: CASTLAGGPWDTQYF. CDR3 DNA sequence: TGTGCCAGCACCCTAGCGGGGGGGCCTTGGGATACGCAGTATTTT.

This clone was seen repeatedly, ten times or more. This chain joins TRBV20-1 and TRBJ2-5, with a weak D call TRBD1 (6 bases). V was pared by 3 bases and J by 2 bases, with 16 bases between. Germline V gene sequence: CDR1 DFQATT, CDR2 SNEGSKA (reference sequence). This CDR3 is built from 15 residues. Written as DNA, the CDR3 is TGCAGTGCTAGCCCCGCGCGGACAGTTCAAGAGACCCAGTACTTC. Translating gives CSASPARTVQETQYF.

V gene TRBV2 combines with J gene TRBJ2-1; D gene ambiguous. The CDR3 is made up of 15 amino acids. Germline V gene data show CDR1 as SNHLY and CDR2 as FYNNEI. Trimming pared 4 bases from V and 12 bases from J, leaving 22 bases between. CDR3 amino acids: CASSGDTLYNVWQFF. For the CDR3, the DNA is TGTGCCAGCAGTGGTGACACTCTATACAATGTGTGGCAGTTCTTC.

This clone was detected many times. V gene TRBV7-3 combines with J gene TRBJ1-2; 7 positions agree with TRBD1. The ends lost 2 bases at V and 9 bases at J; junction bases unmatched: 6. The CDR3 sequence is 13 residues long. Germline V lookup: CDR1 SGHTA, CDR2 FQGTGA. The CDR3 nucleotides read TGTGCCAGCAGCTTACTGCAGGGGGAGCGCTACACCTTC. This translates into CASSLLQGERYTF.

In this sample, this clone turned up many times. CDR3 region: CASSPQATNYGYTF. The CDR3 region has the DNA TGTGCCAGCAGTCCGCAGGCAACTAACTATGGCTACACCTTC. V is TRBV25-1 and J is TRBJ1-2; D unresolved. Trimming took off 5 bases at V and 0 bases at J, with 10 bases between the two ends. The CDR3 runs 14 residues. The germline V gene has CDR1 MGHDK and CDR2 SYGVNS.

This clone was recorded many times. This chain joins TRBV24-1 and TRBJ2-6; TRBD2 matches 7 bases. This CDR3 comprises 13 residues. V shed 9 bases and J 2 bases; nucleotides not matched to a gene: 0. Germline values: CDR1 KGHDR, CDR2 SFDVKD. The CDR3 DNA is TGTGCCACCGGGGGGGCTGGGGCCAACGTCCTGACTTTC. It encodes CATGGAGANVLTF.

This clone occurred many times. The CDR3 loop reads CAISESPGANNEQFF. For the CDR3, the DNA is TGTGCCATCAGTGAGTCCCCCGGGGCCAACAATGAGCAGTTCTTC. The V gene is TRBV10-3, the J gene TRBJ2-1; D may correspond to TRBD1 or TRBD2 (5 bases each). V gave up 0 bases and J gave up 5 bases, with 11 bases separating them. Germline V gives CDR1 ENHRY, CDR2 SYGVKD. CDR3 length equals 15 residues.

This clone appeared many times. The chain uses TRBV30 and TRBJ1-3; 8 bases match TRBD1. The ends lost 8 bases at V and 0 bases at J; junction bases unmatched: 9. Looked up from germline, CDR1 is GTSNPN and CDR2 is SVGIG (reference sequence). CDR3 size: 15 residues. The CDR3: CAASTGVFSGNTIYF. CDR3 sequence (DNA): TGTGCCGCCTCGACAGGGGTATTCTCTGGAAACACCATATATTTT.

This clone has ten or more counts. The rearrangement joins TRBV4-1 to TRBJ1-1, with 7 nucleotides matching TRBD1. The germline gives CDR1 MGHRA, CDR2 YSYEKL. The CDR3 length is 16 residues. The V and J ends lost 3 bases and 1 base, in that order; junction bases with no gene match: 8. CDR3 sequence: CASSQSPGQKNTEAFF. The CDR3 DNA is TGCGCCAGCAGCCAGTCCCCGGGACAGAAGAACACTGAAGCTTTCTTT.

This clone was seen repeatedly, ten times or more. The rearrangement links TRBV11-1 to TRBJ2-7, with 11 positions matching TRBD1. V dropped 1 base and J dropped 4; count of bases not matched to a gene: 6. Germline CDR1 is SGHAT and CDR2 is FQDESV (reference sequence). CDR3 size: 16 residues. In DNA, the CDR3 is TGTGCCAGCAGCTTAGGGACAGGGGGCAGAGGTTACGAGCAGTACTTC. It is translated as CASSLGTGGRGYEQYF.